These T cell receptor beta chains were read from a single sample in a study of response to subunit inactivated influenza vaccine. TCRdb re-analysed the RT-PCR reads in MiXCR, keeping a single row per CDR3 protein. The sample yields about 800,000 distinct CDR3 sequences, roughly 20% seen once. The starting material was PBMCs from blood, obtained approximately 5 days after vaccination. These receptors originate from a man aged 45 to 65 who received an inactivated influenza vaccine. Both conserved end residues are part of each CDR3. The D gene is left open where the match is weak. Only some rows state a clone size, as once, few, many or a class for expanded clones.

11	TRBV29-1	few	-	TRBJ2-7	CSVVGEGEQYF	TGCAGCGTGGTTGGTGAAGGGGAGCAGTACTTC
15	TRBV11-2	few	-	TRBJ1-1	CASSSTWGPGTEAFF	TGTGCCAGCAGTTCAACTTGGGGTCCCGGCACTGAAGCTTTCTTT
16	TRBV5-1	-	-	TRBJ2-1	CASSLAFSTSYNEQFF	TGCGCCAGCAGCTTGGCCTTTTCAACGTCCTACAATGAGCAGTTCTTC
13	TRBV7-9	-	-	TRBJ1-1	CASSLLSLGGDFF	TGTGCCAGCAGCTTACTTTCCCTGGGGGGGGATTTCTTT
15	TRBV5-5	-	TRBD2	TRBJ2-7	CASSSAGTSAKEQYF	TGTGCCAGCAGCTCGGCCGGGACTAGCGCGAAGGAGCAGTACTTC
14	TRBV10-3	few	-	TRBJ2-7	CAISEDRSSYEQYF	TGTGCCATCAGTGAGGACAGGAGCTCCTACGAGCAGTACTTC
14	TRBV18	few	-	TRBJ1-1	CASSYRALDTEAFF	TGTGCCAGCTCATACAGGGCTTTGGACACTGAAGCTTTCTTT
12	TRBV2	-	-	TRBJ1-6	CARRTTQSPLHF	TGTGCCAGAAGGACAACCCAATCACCCCTCCACTTT
15	TRBV4-2	few	-	TRBJ2-5	CASSQDRTARPVQYF	TGTGCCAGCAGCCAAGATCGGACCGCAAGACCGGTCCAGTACTTC
15	TRBV12-3/TRBV12-4	-	TRBD2	TRBJ2-3	CASRGRHISTDTQYF	TGTGCCAGCCGCGGGAGACACATAAGCACAGATACGCAGTATTTT
15	TRBV10-3	many	TRBD1	TRBJ1-5	CAISEENRGGQPQHF	TGTGCCATCAGTGAGGAAAACAGGGGGGGTCAGCCCCAGCATTTT
15	TRBV24-1	-	TRBD1	TRBJ2-2	CATSEPGDRVGELFF	TGTGCCACCAGTGAACCTGGGGACAGGGTCGGGGAGCTGTTTTTT
16	TRBV20-1	-	-	TRBJ1-5	CSARDLEAGHNQPQHF	TGCAGTGCTAGAGATCTCGAGGCAGGGCACAATCAGCCCCAGCATTTT
13	TRBV20-1	-	TRBD1	TRBJ2-7	CSARNRGAYEQYF	TGCAGTGCTAGAAACAGGGGAGCCTACGAGCAGTACTTC
18	TRBV4-3	few	TRBD1	TRBJ2-1	CASSLSVAPGQEYNEQFF	TGCGCCAGCAGCCTGTCGGTGGCCCCGGGACAGGAATACAATGAGCAGTTCTTC
17	TRBV6-1	few	TRBD1	TRBJ2-7	CASSQTPGQGSSNEQYF	TGTGCCAGCAGCCAAACCCCGGGACAGGGGTCGAGCAACGAGCAGTACTTC
13	TRBV9	many	-	TRBJ2-3	CASSVTSTDTQYF	TGTGCCAGCAGCGTAACTAGCACAGATACGCAGTATTTT
16	TRBV5-1	-	-	TRBJ2-6	CASSLGGATGANVLTF	TGCGCCAGCAGCTTGGGAGGGGCGACTGGGGCCAACGTCCTGACTTTC
11	TRBV6-6	-	-	TRBJ2-3	CASSSDYTQYF	TGTGCCAGCAGTTCGGATTATACGCAGTATTTT
13	TRBV6-5	-	-	TRBJ2-2	CASSYWATGELFF	TGTGCCAGCAGTTACTGGGCCACCGGGGAGCTGTTTTTT
18	TRBV5-1	-	-	TRBJ2-2	CASSLALGGARDTGELFF	TGCGCCAGCAGCTTGGCCTTAGGGGGGGCGCGTGACACCGGGGAGCTGTTTTTT
15	TRBV20-1	few	TRBD1	TRBJ1-6	CSARRDRVLNSPLHF	TGCAGTGCTAGGAGGGACAGGGTGCTAAATTCACCCCTCCACTTT
12	TRBV20-1	few	-	TRBJ2-1	CSASFQGNEQFF	TGCAGTGCTAGTTTTCAGGGGAACGAGCAGTTCTTC
18	TRBV6-1	few	-	TRBJ1-1	CASSETGGASGWFTEAFF	TGTGCCAGCAGTGAAACCGGGGGGGCGAGCGGTTGGTTCACTGAAGCTTTCTTT
16	TRBV6-1	few	-	TRBJ2-2	CASIFSGTGNTGELFF	TGTGCCAGCATCTTTAGCGGGACAGGGAACACCGGGGAGCTGTTTTTT
13	TRBV18	few	-	TRBJ1-1	CASSPHGDTEAFF	TGTGCCAGCTCACCACACGGAGACACTGAAGCTTTCTTT
14	TRBV4-2	few	-	TRBJ2-7	CASSPTFSSYEQYF	TGTGCCAGCAGCCCCACTTTTAGCTCCTACGAGCAGTACTTC
14	TRBV12-3/TRBV12-4	few	-	TRBJ1-5	CASSLWHSGQPQHF	TGTGCCAGCAGTTTATGGCATAGCGGACAGCCCCAGCATTTT
16	TRBV12-3/TRBV12-4	few	-	TRBJ1-3	CASSLNNLFSGNTIYF	TGTGCCAGCAGTTTAAACAACCTATTCTCTGGAAACACCATATATTTT
13	TRBV6-2/TRBV6-3	few	TRBD2	TRBJ2-7	CASKRGVSYEQYF	TGTGCCAGCAAGCGGGGGGTATCCTACGAGCAGTACTTC
13	TRBV3-1	few	-	TRBJ2-1	CASSQRYGAGRFF	TGTGCCAGCAGCCAAAGATATGGCGCCGGTCGCTTCTTC